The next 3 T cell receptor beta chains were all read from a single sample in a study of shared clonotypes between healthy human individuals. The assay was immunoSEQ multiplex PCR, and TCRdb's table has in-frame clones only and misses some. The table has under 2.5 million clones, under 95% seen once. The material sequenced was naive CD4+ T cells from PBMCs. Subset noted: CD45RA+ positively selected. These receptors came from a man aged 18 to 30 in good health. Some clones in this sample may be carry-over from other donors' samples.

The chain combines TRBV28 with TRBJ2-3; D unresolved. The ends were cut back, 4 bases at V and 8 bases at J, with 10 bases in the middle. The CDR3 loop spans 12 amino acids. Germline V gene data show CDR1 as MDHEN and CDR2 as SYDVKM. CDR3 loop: CASSSRVVTQYF. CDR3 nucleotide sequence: TGTGCCAGCAGTTCAAGGGTCGTTACGCAGTATTTT.

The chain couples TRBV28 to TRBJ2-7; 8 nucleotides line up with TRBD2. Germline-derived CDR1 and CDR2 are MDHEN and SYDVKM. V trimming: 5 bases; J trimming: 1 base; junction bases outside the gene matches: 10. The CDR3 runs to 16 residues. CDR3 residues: CASSAPLGGGSYEQYF. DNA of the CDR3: TGTGCCAGCAGTGCCCCCCTCGGCGGGGGGTCCTACGAGCAGTACTTC.

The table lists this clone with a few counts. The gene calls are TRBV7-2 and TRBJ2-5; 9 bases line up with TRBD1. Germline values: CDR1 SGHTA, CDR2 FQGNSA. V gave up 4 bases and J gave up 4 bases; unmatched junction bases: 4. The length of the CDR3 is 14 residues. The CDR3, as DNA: TGTGCCAGCAGCTGGGGACAGGGTATAGAGACCCAGTACTTC. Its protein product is CASSWGQGIETQYF.